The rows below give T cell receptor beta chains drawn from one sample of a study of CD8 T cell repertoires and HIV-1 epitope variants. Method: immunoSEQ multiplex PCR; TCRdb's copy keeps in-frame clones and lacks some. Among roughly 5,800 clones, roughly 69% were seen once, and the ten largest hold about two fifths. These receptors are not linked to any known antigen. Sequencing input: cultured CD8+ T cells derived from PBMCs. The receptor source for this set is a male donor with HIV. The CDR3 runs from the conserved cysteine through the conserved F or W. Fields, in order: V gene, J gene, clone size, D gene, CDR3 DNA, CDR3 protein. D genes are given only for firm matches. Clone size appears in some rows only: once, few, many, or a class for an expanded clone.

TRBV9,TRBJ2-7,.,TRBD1,TGTGCCAGCAGCCGGACAGGGGGCGGCGACGAGCAGTACTTC,CASSRTGGGDEQYF
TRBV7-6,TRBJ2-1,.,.,TGTGCCAGCAGCCCGGCGAGCTCCTACAATGAGCAGTTCTTC,CASSPASSYNEQFF
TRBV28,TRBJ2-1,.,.,TGTGCCAGCAGTTTGGGGGAGGCCCAAAACAATGAGCAGTTCTTC,CASSLGEAQNNEQFF
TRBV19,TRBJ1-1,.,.,TGTGCCACCGGGACTGGGAACACTGAAGCTTTCTTT,CATGTGNTEAFF
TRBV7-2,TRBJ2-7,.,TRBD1,TGTGCCAGCAGCTTAGCCCCCGGGACAGGGTCTTACGAGCAGTACTTC,CASSLAPGTGSYEQYF
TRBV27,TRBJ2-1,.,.,TGTGCCAGCAGTTTAAGCGGATCGAGCTCCTACAATGAGCAGTTCTTC,CASSLSGSSSYNEQFF
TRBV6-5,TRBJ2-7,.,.,TGTGCCAGCAGCCCCGGGGCGATTACCTACGAGCAGTACTTC,CASSPGAITYEQYF
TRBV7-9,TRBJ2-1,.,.,TGTGCCAGCAGCCCCTCGGCGGGGGCCGCCTACAATGAGCAGTTCTTC,CASSPSAGAAYNEQFF
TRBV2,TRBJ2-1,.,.,TGTGCCAGCAGCCTAAACTCAGTAGTAGACGAGCAGTTCTTC,CASSLNSVVDEQFF
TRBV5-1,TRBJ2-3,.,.,TGCGCCAGCAGCTTGAACTTGGATACGCAGTATTTT,CASSLNLDTQYF
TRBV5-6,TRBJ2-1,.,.,TGTGCCAGCGCGACGGGACCGGGCAATGAGCAGTTCTTC,CASATGPGNEQFF
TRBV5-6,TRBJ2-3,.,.,TGTGCCAGTTCCCCCCTTAGCACAGATACGCAGTATTTT,CASSPLSTDTQYF
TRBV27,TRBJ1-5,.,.,TGTGCCAGCAGTACAGGTCCGGGTCAGCCCCAGCATTTT,CASSTGPGQPQHF
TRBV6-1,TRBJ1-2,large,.,TGTGCCAGCAGTGAACTTCCACAAGACCTAGACTATGGCTACACCTTC,CASSELPQDLDYGYTF
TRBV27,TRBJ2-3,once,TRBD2,TGTGCCAGCAGTTTTACAACGACTAGGGAGCGGGGGGGAGATACGCAGTATTTT,CASSFTTTRERGGDTQYF
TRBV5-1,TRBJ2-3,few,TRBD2,TGCGCCAGCAGCCCGACTAGCGGGACCACTCTGAGCACAGATACGCAGTATTTT,CASSPTSGTTLSTDTQYF
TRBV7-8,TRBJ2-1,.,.,TGTGCCAGCAGCTTAGTAATCGGCAGGTCCTCCTACAATGAGCAGTTCTTC,CASSLVIGRSSYNEQFF
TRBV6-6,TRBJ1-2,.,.,TGTGCCAGCAGTTACGGAGACAGTCCTAACTATGGCTACACCTTC,CASSYGDSPNYGYTF
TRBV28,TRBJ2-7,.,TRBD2,TGTGCCAGCAGTTTGGAACTAGCGGTTGATGACTACGAGCAGTACTTC,CASSLELAVDDYEQYF
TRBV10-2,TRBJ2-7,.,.,TGCGCCAGCAGTGACGGGAGCGGACCTGCCTACGAGCAGTACTTC,CASSDGSGPAYEQYF
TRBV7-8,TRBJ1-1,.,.,TGTGCCAGCAGCTCCGAAGATGGAACCTACGGAGGTTTCTTT,CASSSEDGTYGGFF
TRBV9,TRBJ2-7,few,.,TGTGCCAGCAGCGACGACTACCTTGGGAACTACGAGCAGTACTTC,CASSDDYLGNYEQYF
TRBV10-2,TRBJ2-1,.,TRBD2,TGCGCCAGCAGTGTCCCTAGCGGCCTCTACAATGAGCAGTTCTTC,CASSVPSGLYNEQFF
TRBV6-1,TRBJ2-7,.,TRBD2,TGTGCCAGCAGCCCCGAGGTAGCGGGGGGCTACGAGCAGTACTTC,CASSPEVAGGYEQYF
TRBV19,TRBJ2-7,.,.,TGTGCCAGTAGCTATACCACCACATCCGAAGGGTACGAGCAGTACTTC,CASSYTTTSEGYEQYF
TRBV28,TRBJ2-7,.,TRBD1,TGTGCCAGCAGCCAATCCCGGGACAGGCGTACCTACGAGCAGTACTTC,CASSQSRDRRTYEQYF
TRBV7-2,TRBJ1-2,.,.,TGTGCCAGCAGCCCACAGGGTGGCTATGGCTACACCTTC,CASSPQGGYGYTF
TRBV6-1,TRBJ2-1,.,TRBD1,TGTGCCAGCAGGGACTTCCGGGACAGCTACAATGAGCAGTTCTTC,CASRDFRDSYNEQFF
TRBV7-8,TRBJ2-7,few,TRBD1,TGTGCCAGCAGCTCCGGGACAGTTTCCTACGAGCAGTACTTC,CASSSGTVSYEQYF
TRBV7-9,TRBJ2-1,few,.,TGTGCCAGCTTGCCAACGGGACTCCAATACAATGAGCAGTTCTTC,CASLPTGLQYNEQFF
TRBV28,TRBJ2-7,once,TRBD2,TGTGCCAGCAGTCCCGGCGGGGGCTACGAGCAGTACTTC,CASSPGGGYEQYF
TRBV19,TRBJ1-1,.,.,TGTGCCAGTAGTATATCCCAACACACTGAAGCTTTCTTT,CASSISQHTEAFF
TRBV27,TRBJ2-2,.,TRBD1,TGTGCCAGCAGTAGAGGGGGCGGCTTCGGGGAGCTGTTTTTT,CASSRGGGFGELFF
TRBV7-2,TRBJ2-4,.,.,TGTGCCAGCAGCCCCGGGGCCCTAGCCAAAAACATTCAGTACTTC,CASSPGALAKNIQYF
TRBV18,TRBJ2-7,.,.,TGTGCCAGCAGTCCCCGGGGGACGATCGAGCAGTACTTC,CASSPRGTIEQYF
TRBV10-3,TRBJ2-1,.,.,TGTGCCATCGCAGCAGGGGGGTACAATGAGCAGTTCTTC,CAIAAGGYNEQFF
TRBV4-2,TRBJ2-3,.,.,TGTGCCAGCAGCCAAGAACTATGGACTAGCACAGATACGCAGTATTTT,CASSQELWTSTDTQYF
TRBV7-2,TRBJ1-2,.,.,TGTGCCAGCAGCTTTTCCCCCCAGGACTTCTATGGCTACACCTTC,CASSFSPQDFYGYTF
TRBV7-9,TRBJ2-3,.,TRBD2,TGTGCCAGCAGCTTAGGTAGGGAGGGTACGCAGTATTTT,CASSLGREGTQYF
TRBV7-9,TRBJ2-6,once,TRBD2,TGTGCCAGCAGCCCGACCCGGCTAGCGGGAGGGGCTGGGGCCAACGTCCTGACTTTC,CASSPTRLAGGAGANVLTF
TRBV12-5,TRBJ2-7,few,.,TGTGCTAGTGGTTCTGGGGGCGAGCAGTACTTC,CASGSGGEQYF
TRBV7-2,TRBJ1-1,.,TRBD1,TGTGCCAGCAGCTTAGCTGGGGGGACAGGGTCTGAAGCTTTCTTT,CASSLAGGTGSEAFF
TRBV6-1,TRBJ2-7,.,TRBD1,TGTGCCAGCAGTGAGGCGGGACAGGGTCTGTACGAGCAGTACTTC,CASSEAGQGLYEQYF
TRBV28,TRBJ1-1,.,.,TGTGCCAGCAGCGGACTGACCGGGGGGGGCACTGAAGCTTTCTTT,CASSGLTGGGTEAFF
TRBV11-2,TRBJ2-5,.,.,TGTGCCAGCCACTCCCAGGGGCAAGAGACCCAGTACTTC,CASHSQGQETQYF
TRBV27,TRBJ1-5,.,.,TGTGCCAGCAGTTTGCGGTCTAATCAGCCCCAGCATTTT,CASSLRSNQPQHF
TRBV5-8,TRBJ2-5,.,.,TGTGCCAGCCGTCAACCGGGCCTTTTTAAGACCCAGTACTTC,CASRQPGLFKTQYF
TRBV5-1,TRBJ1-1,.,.,TGCGCCAGCAGCTTAGGGGGACCGAACACTGAAGCTTTCTTT,CASSLGGPNTEAFF
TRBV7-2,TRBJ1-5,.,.,TGTGCCAGCAGCTTAACCTCGGACACGGGTAGCAATCAGCCCCAGCATTTT,CASSLTSDTGSNQPQHF
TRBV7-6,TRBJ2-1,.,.,TGTGCCAGCAGCTTATCTGGTGAGCAGTTCTTC,CASSLSGEQFF
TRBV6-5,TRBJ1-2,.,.,TGTGCCAGCAGTTACTCGCTTGGGGACTATGGCTACACCTTC,CASSYSLGDYGYTF
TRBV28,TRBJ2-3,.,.,TGTGCCAGCAGACGCGGGACTTACTACACAGATACGCAGTATTTT,CASRRGTYYTDTQYF
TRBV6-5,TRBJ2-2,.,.,TGTGCCAGCAATGTCCGGGCCACCGGGGAGCTGTTTTTT,CASNVRATGELFF
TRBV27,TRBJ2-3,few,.,TGTGCCAGCACCCGGGACGCCCTGGTAGATACGCAGTATTTT,CASTRDALVDTQYF
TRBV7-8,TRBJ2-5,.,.,TGTGCCAGCAGCCTATACAACCGTGGGCCCCAAGAGACCCAGTACTTC,CASSLYNRGPQETQYF
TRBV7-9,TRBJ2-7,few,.,TGTGCCAGCAGCCCCGAAGGCTCCTACGAGCAGTACTTC,CASSPEGSYEQYF
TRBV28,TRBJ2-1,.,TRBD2,TGTGCCAGCAGTGGGTTCGGCGGGAGCTCCTACAATGAGCAGTTCTTC,CASSGFGGSSYNEQFF
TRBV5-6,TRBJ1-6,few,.,TGTGCCAGCAGCTTCCTCCAGGGCGTGAATTCACCCCTCCACTTT,CASSFLQGVNSPLHF
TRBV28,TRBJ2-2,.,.,TGTGCCAGCAAACCGGACATACACACCGGGGAGCTGTTTTTT,CASKPDIHTGELFF